Given below is one T cell receptor (beta chain) in context. Self-reported history from a screening survey and questionnaire set each donor's cohort. Clones were sequenced by immunoSEQ multiplex PCR, and TCRdb holds only the in-frame ones, with some missing. Here the sample spans 150,000 to 250,000 clones, roughly 82% being singletons. The data were taken from a study of blood T cell repertoires in COVID-19. Turning to the study itself: Collection of acute and convalescent COVID-19 samples took place in the United States, Italy and Spain.

The CDR3 loop spans 15 amino acids. V was shortened by 3 bases and J by 0 bases, with 8 bases between the two germline ends. Germline CDR1 is KGHSH and CDR2 is LQKENI. The chain carries TRBV18 and TRBJ2-2; D possibly corresponds to TRBD1 (5 bases). The sample taken for sequencing was PBMCs or T cells enriched from blood (not recorded which). The sequence was collected from a middle-aged man who had recovered from COVID-19. CDR3 protein: CASSPKGTNTGELFF. The CDR3, as DNA: TGTGCCAGCTCACCTAAGGGGACGAACACCGGGGAGCTGTTTTTT.